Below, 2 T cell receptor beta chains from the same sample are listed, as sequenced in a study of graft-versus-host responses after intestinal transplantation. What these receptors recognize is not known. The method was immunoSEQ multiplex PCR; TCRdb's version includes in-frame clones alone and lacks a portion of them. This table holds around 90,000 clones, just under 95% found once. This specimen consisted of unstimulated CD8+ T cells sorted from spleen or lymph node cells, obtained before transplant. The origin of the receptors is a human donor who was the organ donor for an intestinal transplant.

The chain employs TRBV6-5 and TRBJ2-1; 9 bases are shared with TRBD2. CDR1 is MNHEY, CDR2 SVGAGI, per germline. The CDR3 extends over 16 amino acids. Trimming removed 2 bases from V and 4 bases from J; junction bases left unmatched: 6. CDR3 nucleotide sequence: TGTGCCAGCAGTTACGACGCGGGAGGGCGTTACAATGAGCAGTTCTTC. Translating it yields CASSYDAGGRYNEQFF.

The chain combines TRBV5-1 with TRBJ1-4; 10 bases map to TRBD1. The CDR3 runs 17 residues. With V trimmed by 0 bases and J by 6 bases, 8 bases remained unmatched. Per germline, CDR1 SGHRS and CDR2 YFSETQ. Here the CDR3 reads CASSLERLGQGDEKLFF. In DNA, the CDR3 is TGCGCCAGCAGCTTGGAACGCCTTGGACAGGGGGATGAAAAACTGTTTTTT. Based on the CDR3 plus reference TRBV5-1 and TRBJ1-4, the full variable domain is KAGVTQTPRYLIKTRGQQVTLSCSPISGHRSVSWYQQTPGQGLQFLFEYFSETQRNKGNFPGRFSGRQFSNSRSEMNVSTLELGDSALYLCASSLERLGQGDEKLFFGSGTQLSVL.